Listed here are 13 T cell receptor beta chains from one sample, sequenced in a study. Using its own MiXCR run on the 5' RACE reads, TCRdb lists one record per CDR3 protein. The sample lists about 62,000 distinct CDR3 sequences, under 35% occurring once. The source material was tumor-infiltrating naive CD4+ T cells sorted from the breast tumor. The subset: naive CD4+ T cells, CD4+CD45RA+CD25-. Every receptor here comes from a female donor with breast cancer.

This clonotype was detected only a few times. The genes are TRBV20-1 and TRBJ2-5; no definite D call. The V end was cut by 4 bases, the J end by 3 bases, with 15 bases between. Germline V gene sequence: CDR1 DFQATT, CDR2 SNEGSKA (reference sequence). The CDR3 is made up of 14 amino acids. The CDR3 nucleotides are TGCAGTGCTATCTCCGGTTGGGATAAAGAGACCCAGTACTTC. Translating it yields CSAISGWDKETQYF.

The chain employs TRBV5-1 and TRBJ1-4; TRBD1 might be the D (5 bases). Looked up from germline, CDR1 is SGHRS and CDR2 is YFSETQ. The germline V and J ends were trimmed by 0 bases and 8 bases, with 14 bases remaining between them. This CDR3 comprises 15 residues. The CDR3 DNA is TGCGCCAGCAGCTTGGGGGACGGCATTGGGGAAAAACTGTTTTTT. This codes for CASSLGDGIGEKLFF.

In this sample, this clonotype turned up many times. This sequence joins TRBV20-1 and TRBJ2-5; D may be TRBD1 (6 bases). The CDR3 is 14 amino acids. V lost 1 base and J 6 bases, leaving 15 bases between the germline ends. Germline CDR1 DFQATT, CDR2 SNEGSKA (reference sequence). The CDR3 sequence: CSARVEAGAKTQYF. In DNA form, the CDR3 reads TGCAGTGCTAGAGTAGAGGCAGGGGCGAAGACCCAGTACTTC.

V is TRBV6-1 and J is TRBJ1-2; D not resolved. The germline V gene encodes CDR1 MNHNS and CDR2 SASEGT. Trimming pared 7 bases from V and 4 bases from J, leaving 16 bases between. CDR3 length: 14 residues. The CDR3 spells CASKVTGWVYGYTF. CDR3 sequence (DNA): TGTGCCAGCAAGGTGACGGGATGGGTCTATGGCTACACCTTC.

As to this clonotype: Since a much larger clone is just one base distant, this may be a read error. The rearrangement joins TRBV6-5 to TRBJ2-7, with 13 bases matching TRBD2. The CDR3 is 14 residues long. Germline V gene lookup returns CDR1 MNHEY and CDR2 SVGAGI. CDR3 in DNA: TGTGCCGGCAGAGAGACTAGCGGGAGGAGCGAGCAGTACTTC. Translated, it gives CAGRETSGRSEQYF.

The rearrangement joins TRBV4-2 to TRBJ1-5; D perhaps matches TRBD1 (6 bases). Germline loops: CDR1 LGHNA, CDR2 YNFKEQ. V shed 1 base and J shed 0 bases, with 13 bases lying between them. The CDR3 totals 17 residues. The CDR3, as DNA: TGTGCCAGCAGCCAAGGGTGGGCAGGGGATAGCAATCAGCCCCAGCATTTT. This codes for CASSQGWAGDSNQPQHF.

The chain has TRBV7-3 and TRBJ1-2, with D hard to call. The CDR3 contains 12 residues. Germline V lookup: CDR1 SGHTA, CDR2 FQGTGA. V lost 6 bases to trimming and J lost 4 bases, with 9 bases between them. As DNA, the CDR3 is TGTGCCAGCAGAGGAAGAGGCTATGGCTACACCTTC. Encoded protein: CASRGRGYGYTF.

Regarding this clonotype: A much larger clone differs from this one at a single base, so this may be a read error. This chain links TRBV4-2 with TRBJ2-7, with D hard to call. CDR1 is LGHNA and CDR2 is YNFKEQ in the germline V gene. CDR3 length: 14 amino acids. The CDR3: CTSSQDWNPYEQYF. The DNA for the CDR3 is TGTACCAGCAGCCAAGATTGGAACCCCTACGAGCAGTACTTC.

This chain uses TRBV28 with TRBJ1-3, with D possibly being TRBD1 (5 bases). The CDR3 extends over 14 amino acids. Trimming pared 3 bases from V and 3 bases from J, leaving 9 bases between. Germline V gene data show CDR1 as MDHEN and CDR2 as SYDVKM. DNA for the CDR3: TGTGCCAGCAGTTTGGCCAGGGATGGAAACACCATATATTTT. As protein: CASSLARDGNTIYF.

The chain recombines TRBV7-9 with TRBJ1-4, with D uncertain. Per the germline V gene, CDR1 is SEHNR and CDR2 is FQNEAQ (reference sequence). The CDR3 covers 17 residues. The V end lost 2 bases, the J end lost 0 bases, and 13 bases lay between the germline ends. CDR3 DNA sequence: TGTGCCAGCAGCTTAACAGTTTCAAGCGCAACTAATGAAAAACTGTTTTTT. This gives the protein CASSLTVSSATNEKLFF.

This clonotype was observed a handful of times. The chain links TRBV20-1 to TRBJ2-2; 11 bases align to TRBD2. Germline-derived CDR1 and CDR2 are DFQATT and SNEGSKA (reference sequence). The CDR3 is 14 amino acids. Germline trimming cut 6 bases from V and 4 bases from J; bases unmatched to any gene: 4. In DNA form, the CDR3 reads TGCAGTGCGAGAACTAGCGGGAGCACCGGGGAGCTGTTTTTT. Translation gives CSARTSGSTGELFF.

This clonotype came up a few times. The genes are TRBV5-4 and TRBJ2-2, with a weak D call TRBD2 (6 bases). V was pared by 5 bases and J by 1 base, with 15 bases between. The length of the CDR3 is 16 residues. Germline loops: CDR1 SGHNT, CDR2 YYREEE (reference sequence). CDR3 bases: TGTGCCAGCAGGCCAAATAGCGGCTGGAACACCGGGGAGCTGTTTTTT. Translating it yields CASRPNSGWNTGELFF.

The chain combines TRBV29-1 with TRBJ2-5, with D tentatively TRBD1 (6 bases). The CDR3 sequence is 12 residues long. Germline values: CDR1 SQVTM, CDR2 ANQGSEA. V was shortened by 4 bases and J by 5 bases, with 11 bases between the two germline ends. As DNA, the CDR3 is TGCAGCGTTGGGGCAGGGGTGGAGACCCAGTACTTC. Translating it yields CSVGAGVETQYF.